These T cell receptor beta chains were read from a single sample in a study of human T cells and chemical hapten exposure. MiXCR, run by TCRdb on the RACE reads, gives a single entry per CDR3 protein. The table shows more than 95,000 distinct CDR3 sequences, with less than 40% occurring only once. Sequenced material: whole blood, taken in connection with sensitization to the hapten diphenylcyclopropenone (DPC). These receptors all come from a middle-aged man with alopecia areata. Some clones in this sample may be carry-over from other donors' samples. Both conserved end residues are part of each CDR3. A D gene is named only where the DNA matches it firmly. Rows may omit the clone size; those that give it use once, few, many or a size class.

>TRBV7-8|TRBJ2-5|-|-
CASSLRTQETQYF
TGTGCCAGCAGCTTACGGACCCAAGAGACCCAGTACTTC
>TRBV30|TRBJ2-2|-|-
CAWSQNTGELFF
TGTGCCTGGAGTCAAAACACCGGGGAGCTGTTTTTT
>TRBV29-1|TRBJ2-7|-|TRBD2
CSARTSGRYEQYF
TGCAGCGCCCGGACTAGCGGGAGGTACGAGCAGTACTTC
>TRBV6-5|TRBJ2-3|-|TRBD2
CASSYSGGSSDTQYF
TGTGCCAGCAGTTACTCTGGCGGGAGTTCAGATACGCAGTATTTT
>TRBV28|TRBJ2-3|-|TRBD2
CVSNSPGGGGDTQYF
TGTGTCAGCAACTCTCCGGGAGGGGGGGGAGATACGCAGTATTTT
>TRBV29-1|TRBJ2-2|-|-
CSVTGTLNTGELFF
TGCAGCGTCACCGGGACTTTGAACACCGGGGAGCTGTTTTTT
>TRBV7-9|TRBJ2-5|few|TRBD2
CASSPVGGSPGETQYF
TGTGCCAGCAGTCCAGTGGGCGGGAGCCCGGGGGAGACCCAGTACTTC
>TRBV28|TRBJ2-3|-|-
CASTYVGGTDTQYF
TGTGCCAGCACCTATGTAGGGGGCACAGATACGCAGTATTTT
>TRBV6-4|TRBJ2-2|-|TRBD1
CASSDSHRGLDTGELFF
TGTGCCAGCAGTGACTCTCACAGGGGGCTGGACACCGGGGAGCTGTTTTTT
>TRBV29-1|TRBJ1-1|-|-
CSARPGVRNTEAFF
TGCAGCGCCCGACCGGGAGTCCGTAACACTGAAGCTTTCTTT
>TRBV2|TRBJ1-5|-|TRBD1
CASSVRGDQPQHF
TGTGCCAGCAGTGTCAGGGGGGATCAGCCCCAGCATTTT